This T cell receptor (beta chain) originates from a study of control samples from healthy donors and cancer patients. Profiled with immunoSEQ multiplex PCR; TCRdb holds only in-frame clones, not every one. The sample contains 90,000 to 100,000 clones, about 88% of which appear only once. V was shortened by 1 base and J by 4 bases, with 8 bases between the two germline ends. This CDR3 has 14 amino acids. From germline, CDR1 is SGHVS and CDR2 FQNEAQ. Sequencing input: blood. The gene calls are TRBV7-8 and TRBJ2-1; the D is unclear. This clonotype originated in a woman aged 70-85 years in good health. As DNA, the CDR3 is TGTGCCAGCAGCTTAGGTTTTTTATACAATGAGCAGTTCTTC. This encodes CASSLGFLYNEQFF.